The 25 T cell receptor beta chains presented below share a single source sample, sequenced in a study of monozygotic twins with inflammatory bowel disease. TCRdb processed the 5' RACE reads again and assigns one entry to each CDR3 protein, with no DNA. The repertoire table contains approximately 400,000 distinct CDR3 sequences. Sequencing used blood. The origin of the receptors is a human donor with ulcerative colitis or Crohn's disease, or a healthy co-twin of an affected twin (not recorded which).

The chain joins TRBV5-5 to TRBJ2-7; TCRdb picks TRBD1, but there is no DNA to check that call. The CDR3 covers 15 residues. The V gene's germline CDR1 is SGHKS and CDR2 YYEKEE (reference sequence). The CDR3 spells CASTPGTATYYEQYF.

The chain couples TRBV6-5 to TRBJ1-2. Germline CDR1 MNHEY, CDR2 SVGAGI. The CDR3 totals 15 residues. CDR3 amino acids: CASSSHDRSFYGYTF.

This sequence joins TRBV19 and TRBJ2-2; there is no DNA to check the TCRdb D call of TRBD1. Germline loops: CDR1 LNHDA, CDR2 SQIVND (reference sequence). This CDR3 is 15 amino acids long. CDR3 sequence: CASTPRRLPTGELFF.

CDR3 residues: CSARDYGRSYEQYF. The J gene is TRBJ2-7, the V gene TRBV20-1. The CDR3 length is 14 residues. Germline CDR1 DFQATT, CDR2 SNEGSKA (reference sequence).

V and J are TRBV9 and TRBJ1-2. Germline-derived CDR1 and CDR2 are SGDLS and YYNGEE. This CDR3 has 12 amino acids. This CDR3 reads CASSYNLYGYTF.

The rearrangement uses TRBV20-1 and TRBJ2-3; TCRdb lists TRBD1, though no DNA is available to test this call. This CDR3 comprises 14 residues. Germline loops: CDR1 DFQATT, CDR2 SNEGSKA (reference sequence). The CDR3 here is CSASGPGGTDTQYF.

The chain links TRBV5-6 to TRBJ2-2; the TCRdb call, TRBD1, lacks DNA for checking. The CDR3 is 13 residues long. The V gene's germline CDR1 is SGHDT and CDR2 YYEEEE. CDR3 sequence reads: CASSLEDRAKLFF.

The CDR3 here is CASYLRTGELFF. This chain links TRBV19 with TRBJ2-2. The CDR3 sequence is 12 residues long. Germline CDR1 reads LNHDA; CDR2 reads SQIVND (reference sequence).

CDR3 in amino acids: CAISPGLGGTEAFF. The chain uses TRBV10-3 and TRBJ1-1; the D gene TCRdb calls, TRBD1, cannot be checked with no DNA. Per germline, CDR1 ENHRY and CDR2 SYGVKD. The CDR3 has 14 amino acids.

The chain combines TRBV12-3 or TRBV12-4 with TRBJ1-1. The CDR3 has 11 residues. CDR3 region: CASSTKEEAFF.

The rearrangement links TRBV6-1 to TRBJ2-1. Germline lookup yields CDR1 MNHNS and CDR2 SASEGT. The CDR3 runs 15 residues. The CDR3 reads CASSPKRDYLTEQFF.

The CDR3 reads CSARDSPAKGYGYTF. V is TRBV20-1 and J is TRBJ1-2. Looked up from germline, CDR1 is DFQATT and CDR2 is SNEGSKA (reference sequence). This CDR3 has 15 amino acids.

The chain joins TRBV19 to TRBJ2-7; TCRdb's D call, TRBD1, is unchecked because there is no DNA. Per the germline V gene, CDR1 is LNHDA and CDR2 is SQIVND (reference sequence). The CDR3 sequence is 15 residues long. The CDR3 region is CASSIMAGSQYEQYF.

This rearrangement joins TRBV25-1 to TRBJ2-7; absent DNA, TCRdb's TRBD1 call cannot be checked. Looked up from germline, CDR1 is MGHDK and CDR2 is SYGVNS. The CDR3 consists of 13 residues. The CDR3 sequence: CASRGQGYYEQYF.

V gene TRBV20-1 combines with J gene TRBJ2-4; TCRdb outputs TRBD1, but without DNA this stays unchecked. There are 17 residues in the CDR3. CDR1 and CDR2 (germline): DFQATT, SNEGSKA (reference sequence). This chain's CDR3 is CSARVGGGRLAKNIQYF.

The V and J genes are TRBV19 and TRBJ2-2; TCRdb's assignment of TRBD1 cannot be checked, as there is no DNA. Germline V lookup: CDR1 LNHDA, CDR2 SQIVND (reference sequence). There are 14 residues in the CDR3. This CDR3 reads CASTPTGGSGELFF. The complete variable domain, with remaining parts taken from reference TRBV19 and TRBJ2-2, reads DGGITQSPKYLFRKEGQNVTLSCEQNLNHDAMYWYRQDPGQGLRLIYYSQIVNDFQKGDIAEGYSVSREKKESFPLTVTSAQKNPTAFYLCASTPTGGSGELFFGEGSRLTVL.

The rearrangement uses TRBV5-1 and TRBJ2-7; TCRdb's D call of TRBD1 is untestable without DNA. In germline, CDR1 is SGHRS, CDR2 YFSETQ. The CDR3 loop spans 15 amino acids. This chain's CDR3 is CASRRGETNKYEQYF.

This chain connects TRBV27 to TRBJ2-3; the TCRdb D gene call, TRBD2, has no DNA to confirm it. Germline V gene sequence: CDR1 MNHEY, CDR2 SMNVEV (reference sequence). This CDR3 comprises 14 residues. CDR3 sequence reads: CASRGVTGGYTQYF.

The V gene is TRBV7-2, the J gene TRBJ1-2; TCRdb's D call, TRBD1, is unchecked because there is no DNA. The CDR3 is 14 residues long. CDR1 and CDR2 (germline): SGHTA, FQGNSA. CDR3 sequence reads: CASSPSGGDYGYTF.

The chain is built from TRBV20-1 and TRBJ2-4; the D gene TCRdb calls, TRBD1, cannot be checked with no DNA. The germline gives CDR1 DFQATT, CDR2 SNEGSKA (reference sequence). The CDR3 has 17 residues. This chain's CDR3 is CSARVRPPWEPGGIQYF.

V usage is TRBV29-1 and J usage is TRBJ2-1; TCRdb gives TRBD2 as the D gene, but with no DNA this cannot be confirmed. Germline V gene data show CDR1 as SQVTM and CDR2 as ANQGSEA. The CDR3 has 14 amino acids. This CDR3 reads CSVLISGRGNEQFF.

The rearrangement joins TRBV21-1 to TRBJ2-7; absent DNA, TCRdb's TRBD2 call cannot be checked. TRBV21-1 is a known pseudogene. This CDR3 is 15 amino acids long. CDR3 region: CASSIWVAGVHEQYF.

This chain joins TRBV5-5 and TRBJ1-1. The V gene's germline CDR1 is SGHKS and CDR2 YYEKEE (reference sequence). The length of the CDR3 is 13 residues. The CDR3 sequence: CASSLMIGFEAFF.

The rearrangement links TRBV7-6 to TRBJ2-1. Germline assignment: CDR1 SGHVS and CDR2 FNYEAQ. The CDR3 runs 17 residues. CDR3 protein: CASSLRGLASSYNEQFF.

The chain combines TRBV5-4 with TRBJ2-1; TCRdb names TRBD1, which stays unverified in the absence of DNA. Germline-derived CDR1 and CDR2 are SGHNT and YYREEE (reference sequence). CDR3 length: 14 residues. CDR3 sequence: CASSLKQGSNEQFF.